The 31 T cell receptor beta chains in this list originate from one sample, sequenced in a study of T cells in Graves' hyperthyroidism and ophthalmopathy. RNA transcripts gave rise to amplified TCR beta CDR3 regions. Using the HTBI primer set, a first-round RT-PCR was run on the TCR CDR3. TCRdb passed the multiplex PCR reads through MiXCR, listing each CDR3 protein once. Here the sample spans about 590,000 distinct CDR3 sequences, about 15% being singletons. The specimen sequenced was blood. The receptors derive from a woman in her twenties or thirties with Graves' hyperthyroidism.

This clonotype was seen repeatedly, ten times or more. The chain employs TRBV5-1 and TRBJ2-7; 9 nucleotides agree with TRBD1. CDR1 and CDR2 from the germline V gene are SGHRS and YFSETQ. This CDR3 has 16 amino acids. The V gene end was trimmed by 4 bases and the J gene end by 3 bases; junction bases not matched to a gene: 11. The CDR3 DNA is TGCGCCAGCAGCCCCGGGACAGGGCTCCCCTACTACGAGCAGTACTTC. Protein: CASSPGTGLPYYEQYF.

Many counts were recorded for this clonotype. V is TRBV28 and J is TRBJ1-2; a possible D gene is TRBD1 (6 bases). The CDR3 covers 13 residues. CDR1 and CDR2 from the germline V gene are MDHEN and SYDVKM. Trimming took off 6 bases at V and 7 bases at J, with 15 bases between the two ends. The CDR3 here is CASRLTGSLGYTF. DNA of the CDR3: TGTGCCAGCAGGCTTACAGGGTCCCTTGGCTACACCTTC.

This clonotype was counted ten times or more. The chain combines TRBV12-3 or TRBV12-4 with TRBJ2-2; 12 bases fit TRBD2. The V and J ends lost 1 base and 7 bases, in that order; junction bases with no gene match: 4. This CDR3 region has 16 residues. CDR3 DNA: TGTGCCAGCAGTTTAGGGCTAGCGGGAGGGGTCGGGGAGCTGTTTTTT. Translated: CASSLGLAGGVGELFF.

This clonotype has just a few counts. V is TRBV20-1 and J is TRBJ2-3; 7 nucleotides match TRBD2. CDR1 is DFQATT and CDR2 is SNEGSKA in the germline V gene (reference sequence). Losses at the gene ends were 6 bases for V and 2 bases for J; bases not matched to a gene: 11. The CDR3 runs 15 residues. The CDR3: CSARWLADYTDTQYF. The CDR3 DNA is TGCAGTGCCAGGTGGCTAGCGGACTACACAGATACGCAGTATTTT.

In the case of this clonotype: Just one base apart from a much larger clone, this may be a read error. This sequence joins TRBV11-2 and TRBJ1-2; 7 positions agree with TRBD1. After removal of 5 bases from V and 4 bases from J, the junction contained 4 bases not matched to a gene. The CDR3 consists of 13 residues. Germline V gene lookup returns CDR1 SGHAT and CDR2 FQNNGV. CDR3 sequence reads: CASSIDRAYGYTF. Written as DNA, the CDR3 is TGTGCCAGCAGCATCGACAGGGCCTATGGCTACACCTTC.

This clonotype was seen at least ten times. The chain is built from TRBV28 and TRBJ1-5, with D hard to call. The CDR3 totals 13 residues. The germline gives CDR1 MDHEN, CDR2 SYDVKM. Between the trimmed V and J ends, which lost 8 bases and 5 bases, there was a span of 13 bases. The CDR3, as DNA: TGTGCCAGCCTCCTAAGTACCGATCAGCCCCAGCATTTT. This codes for CASLLSTDQPQHF.

This clonotype was counted many times. This rearrangement joins TRBV7-2 to TRBJ2-3; D not resolved. In germline, CDR1 is SGHTA, CDR2 FQGNSA. V gave up 5 bases and J gave up 6 bases, with 18 bases separating them. This CDR3 has 15 residues. CDR3: CASSIFTSLGDTQYF. The CDR3 DNA reads TGTGCCAGCAGCATATTCACCTCCCTAGGTGATACGCAGTATTTT.

The chain joins TRBV24-1 to TRBJ2-1, with 8 bases matching TRBD2. J was trimmed by 8 bases and V by 1 base; bases with no gene match: 9. CDR1 and CDR2 from the germline V gene are KGHDR and SFDVKD. CDR3 length: 16 residues. CDR3 in DNA: TGTGCCACCAGTGATTTTTCGACTAGCGCTAACGATGAGCAGTTCTTC. Encoded protein: CATSDFSTSANDEQFF.

This clonotype showed up many times. The chain has TRBV24-1 and TRBJ2-2, with 7 bases aligning to TRBD1. Germline V lookup: CDR1 KGHDR, CDR2 SFDVKD. Germline trimming cut 3 bases from V and 3 bases from J; bases unmatched to any gene: 9. CDR3 length: 17 residues. The CDR3 protein is CATSDGSGQLYTGELFF. The CDR3 bases are TGTGCCACCAGTGATGGGTCGGGACAGTTGTACACCGGGGAGCTGTTTTTT.

Comments on this clonotype: This may come from a read error, since a much larger clone is one base off. The V call is TRBV27, the J call TRBJ2-7; 7 positions match TRBD1. With V trimmed by 5 bases and J by 2 bases, 3 bases remained unmatched. Germline V CDR1 and CDR2: MNHEY, SMNVEV (reference sequence). This CDR3 spans 13 amino acids. The CDR3 here is CASSATGTYEQYF. CDR3 DNA sequence: TGTGCCAGCAGTGCGACAGGGACCTACGAGCAGTACTTC.

This clonotype was counted ten times or more. The chain couples TRBV6-5 to TRBJ1-2; D gene ambiguous. V dropped 0 bases and J dropped 4 bases, with 9 bases sitting between them. From germline, CDR1 is MNHEY and CDR2 SVGAGI. The CDR3 runs to 14 residues. The CDR3 reads CASSYSTETYGYTF. DNA for the CDR3: TGTGCCAGCAGTTACTCGACGGAGACCTATGGCTACACCTTC.

This CDR3 reads CASSQGGGPGLAGSNEQFF. Here the CDR3 DNA reads TGCGCCAGCAGCCAGGGAGGTGGACCGGGACTAGCGGGAAGCAATGAGCAGTTCTTC. This chain uses TRBV4-1 with TRBJ2-1, with 13 bases that match TRBD2. CDR1 is MGHRA, CDR2 YSYEKL, per germline. The V segment lost 3 bases and the J segment 6 bases; nucleotides outside the gene matches: 14. The CDR3 consists of 19 residues.

This clonotype was counted at least ten times. The chain combines TRBV2 with TRBJ1-1, with D possibly TRBD1 on 5 matching bases. The CDR3 is 13 amino acids. Per germline, CDR1 SNHLY and CDR2 FYNNEI. V lost 7 bases to trimming and J lost 5 bases, with 14 bases between them. This chain's CDR3 is CASTGSGVTEAFF. In nucleotides, the CDR3 is TGTGCCAGCACGGGGTCGGGGGTGACTGAAGCTTTCTTT.

The chain combines TRBV19 with TRBJ1-1, with 7 bases identical to TRBD1. Trimming took 5 bases from V and 4 from J; bases not matched to a gene: 7. Germline V CDR1 and CDR2: LNHDA, SQIVND (reference sequence). The CDR3 is 14 residues long. The CDR3 is CASSADRVGTEAFF. In nucleotides, the CDR3 is TGTGCCAGTAGTGCCGACAGGGTGGGCACTGAAGCTTTCTTT.

This clonotype was seen more than once but under ten times. The chain joins TRBV7-9 to TRBJ1-4; no clear D. Germline loops: CDR1 SEHNR, CDR2 FQNEAQ (reference sequence). The CDR3 extends over 14 amino acids. Trimming removed 5 bases from V and 7 bases from J, with 14 bases in between. CDR3 region: CASSQAGPAEKLFF. CDR3 coding DNA: TGTGCCAGCAGCCAGGCCGGGCCGGCTGAAAAACTGTTTTTT. Full variable domain (rest looked up from reference TRBV7-9 and TRBJ1-4): DTGVSQNPRHKITKRGQNVTFRCDPISEHNRLYWYRQTLGQGPEFLTYFQNEAQLEKSRLLSDRFSAERPKGSFSTLEIQRTEQGDSAMYLCASSQAGPAEKLFFGSGTQLSVL.

This clonotype was seen only a few times. CDR3 loop: CASSPTVAGEGRFF. CDR3 in DNA: TGCGCCAGCAGCCCAACCGTAGCGGGAGAGGGTCGGTTCTTC. The V gene is TRBV5-1, the J gene TRBJ2-1, with 9 bases lining up with TRBD2. The germline V gene encodes CDR1 SGHRS and CDR2 YFSETQ. V was pared by 4 bases and J by 15 bases, with 14 bases of the junction left unmatched. The CDR3 extends over 14 amino acids. Complete variable domain (other parts from reference TRBV5-1 and TRBJ2-1): KAGVTQTPRYLIKTRGQQVTLSCSPISGHRSVSWYQQTPGQGLQFLFEYFSETQRNKGNFPGRFSGRQFSNSRSEMNVSTLELGDSALYLCASSPTVAGEGRFFGPGTRLTVL.

This sequence joins TRBV6-4 and TRBJ2-3; 15 positions match TRBD2. Germline V gene data show CDR1 as MRHNA and CDR2 as SNTAGT. The CDR3 covers 18 residues. V gave up 3 bases and J gave up 6 bases; unmatched junction bases: 10. This CDR3 reads CASSEFSGTSGRRDTQYF. The DNA for the CDR3 is TGTGCCAGCAGTGAGTTCTCCGGGACTAGCGGGAGGAGGGATACGCAGTATTTT.

Remarks on this clonotype: As the CDR3 is not closed by the conserved phenylalanine or tryptophan, this likely results from a read error. The J gene is TRBJ1-2, the V gene TRBV14; D not resolved. The V end lost 4 bases, the J end lost 3 bases, and 9 bases lay between the germline ends. The CDR3 totals 13 residues. Germline loops: CDR1 SGHDN, CDR2 FVKESK. The CDR3 region has the DNA TGTGCCAGCAGCCCGGGGATTGACTATGGCTACACCCTC. As protein: CASSPGIDYGYTL.

In this sample, this clonotype turned up a few times. This chain joins TRBV27 and TRBJ2-2; D gene unclear. Trimming removed 7 bases from V and 5 bases from J, with 8 bases in between. Germline CDR1 and CDR2: MNHEY and SMNVEV (reference sequence). The CDR3 has 12 amino acids. The CDR3 loop reads CASNFQTGELFF. The CDR3 DNA sequence: TGTGCCAGCAATTTTCAGACCGGGGAGCTGTTTTTT.

The CDR3 sequence: CASSLGPSGRGIYEQYF. The CDR3 DNA reads TGTGCCAGCAGCTTAGGTCCTAGCGGGAGGGGAATCTACGAGCAGTACTTC. The chain combines TRBV7-2 with TRBJ2-7; 12 nucleotides line up with TRBD2. Germline lookup yields CDR1 SGHTA and CDR2 FQGNSA. The CDR3 runs to 17 residues. After removal of 1 base from V and 3 bases from J, the junction contained 7 bases not matched to a gene.

This chain uses TRBV20-1 with TRBJ2-4, with TRBD2 identical over 9 bases. Germline V lookup: CDR1 DFQATT, CDR2 SNEGSKA (reference sequence). V was clipped by 3 bases and J by 6 bases; unmatched bases: 3. This CDR3 is 13 amino acids long. CDR3 residues: CSARTSGSNIQYF. DNA of the CDR3: TGCAGTGCTAGGACTAGCGGATCAAACATTCAGTACTTC.

This chain connects TRBV19 to TRBJ2-7, with 11 bases aligning to TRBD2. J was trimmed by 3 bases and V by 6 bases; bases with no gene match: 4. Germline V gives CDR1 LNHDA, CDR2 SQIVND (reference sequence). This CDR3 spans 14 amino acids. CDR3 loop: CASRTSGASYEQYF. The CDR3, as DNA: TGTGCCAGTAGGACTAGCGGGGCTAGCTACGAGCAGTACTTC.

This clonotype showed up just a few times. The V and J genes are TRBV5-1 and TRBJ2-1; 14 bases fit TRBD2. Looked up from germline, CDR1 is SGHRS and CDR2 is YFSETQ. With 4 bases clipped from V and 5 bases from J, the junction kept 14 bases outside the gene matches. The CDR3 contains 19 residues. Written as DNA, the CDR3 is TGCGCCAGCAGCCAATGGGGACTAGCGGGAGTAGGAGGGGACAATGAGCAGTTCTTC. This encodes CASSQWGLAGVGGDNEQFF.

This chain links TRBV4-1 with TRBJ1-6; perhaps TRBD1 as D (6 bases). CDR1 and CDR2 (germline): MGHRA, YSYEKL. The CDR3 has 18 amino acids. V dropped 1 base and J dropped 5 bases, with 18 bases sitting between them. The CDR3 sequence: CASSQGSGAQRDNSPLHF. CDR3 coding DNA: TGCGCCAGCAGCCAAGGTTCGGGGGCGCAACGGGATAATTCACCCCTCCACTTT.

The chain employs TRBV4-2 and TRBJ2-7; tentative D call: TRBD2 (6 bases). Germline lookup yields CDR1 LGHNA and CDR2 YNFKEQ. Trimming took 1 base from V and 7 from J, leaving 14 bases between them. CDR3 length: 14 amino acids. The CDR3 here is CASSQGLGAREQYF. CDR3 coding DNA: TGTGCCAGCAGCCAAGGACTAGGGGCCCGGGAGCAGTACTTC.

This clonotype was recorded at least ten times. For the CDR3, the DNA is TGTGCCTGGAGACGGCTAGCGGGAGTCAATGAGCAGTTCTTC. Translated: CAWRRLAGVNEQFF. V usage is TRBV30 and J usage is TRBJ2-1, with TRBD2 matching over 10 bases. V was clipped by 3 bases and J by 6 bases; unmatched bases: 5. The CDR3 loop spans 14 amino acids. Germline values: CDR1 GTSNPN, CDR2 SVGIG (reference sequence).

This clonotype was picked up many times. This chain uses TRBV30 with TRBJ1-5, with D uncertain. With 0 bases removed from V and 7 bases from J, the gap between germline ends came to 10 bases. The germline gives CDR1 GTSNPN, CDR2 SVGIG (reference sequence). The CDR3 is 13 amino acids. CDR3 residues: CAWSVRGDQPQHF. The CDR3 DNA is TGTGCCTGGAGTGTACGGGGAGACCAGCCCCAGCATTTT.

V and J are TRBV20-1 and TRBJ2-1; TRBD2 matches at 11 bases. V lost 6 bases and J lost 6; bases outside the gene matches: 10. CDR1 is DFQATT, CDR2 SNEGSKA, per germline (reference sequence). The CDR3 sequence is 15 residues long. CDR3 amino acids: CSARTLAGVGNEQFF. The DNA for the CDR3 is TGCAGTGCAAGAACACTAGCGGGAGTGGGCAATGAGCAGTTCTTC.

At least ten counts were recorded for this clonotype. This chain connects TRBV2 to TRBJ2-7; 9 bases agree with TRBD1. Trimming removed 7 bases from V and 3 bases from J; junction bases left unmatched: 7. This CDR3 is built from 14 residues. Germline V lookup: CDR1 SNHLY, CDR2 FYNNEI. CDR3 sequence: CASITGTGHYEQYF. DNA for the CDR3: TGTGCCAGCATAACCGGGACAGGGCACTACGAGCAGTACTTC.

In regard to this clonotype: With only one base between it and a far larger clone, this is likely a read error. The V call is TRBV7-3, the J call TRBJ2-7; 8 positions agree with TRBD1. The germline V gene has CDR1 SGHTA and CDR2 FQGTGA. This CDR3 comprises 13 residues. CDR3 sequence (DNA): TGTGCCAGCAGCCCGGGACAGGACTACGAGCAGCACTTC. It translates to CASSPGQDYEQHF.

This clonotype was detected many times. The CDR3 nucleotides read TGTGCCAGCAGTGAGGTCCTCTCCTACGAGCAGTACTTC. It encodes CASSEVLSYEQYF. This chain uses TRBV2 with TRBJ2-7; D is uncertain. Trimming removed 3 bases at V and 0 bases at J, with 6 bases between. The CDR3 is 13 amino acids. The V gene's germline CDR1 is SNHLY and CDR2 FYNNEI.